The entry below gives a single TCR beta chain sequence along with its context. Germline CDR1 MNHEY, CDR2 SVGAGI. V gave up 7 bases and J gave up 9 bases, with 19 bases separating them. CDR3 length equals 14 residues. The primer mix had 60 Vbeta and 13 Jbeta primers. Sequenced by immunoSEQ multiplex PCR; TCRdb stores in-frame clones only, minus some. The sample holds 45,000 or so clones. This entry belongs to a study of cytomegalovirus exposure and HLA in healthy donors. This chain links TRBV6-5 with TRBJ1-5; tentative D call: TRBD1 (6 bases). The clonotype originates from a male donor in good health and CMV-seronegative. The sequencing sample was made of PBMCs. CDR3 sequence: CASTAEQGILPQHF. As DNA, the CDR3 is TGTGCCAGCACCGCGGAACAGGGCATATTGCCCCAGCATTTT.